A selection of T cell receptor beta chains follows, all from one sample in a study of Ad26.COV2.S vaccination and SARS-CoV-2 variants. The protocol was immunoSEQ multiplex PCR, while the TCRdb copy is restricted to in-frame clones and leaves out a portion. The sample consists of more than 300,000 clones, 75% to 90% of them appearing once. The sample consisted of peripheral blood, taken in a trial of Ad26.COV2.S vaccine versus placebo. Source of these receptors: a person aged 18-60 years who received the Ad26.COV2.S COVID-19 vaccine or a placebo. Each CDR3 is given with its conserved first and last residue. The order of the fields is D gene, V gene, J gene, clone size, CDR3 protein, CDR3 DNA. A D gene is named only where the DNA matches it firmly. Only some rows state a clone size, as once, few, many or a class for expanded clones.

>.|TRBV7-9|TRBJ2-5|.
CASSLIREPYQETQYF
TGTGCCAGCAGCTTAATCCGGGAGCCGTACCAAGAGACCCAGTACTTC
>TRBD1|TRBV30|TRBJ2-1|.
CAWSGQGVDYNEQFF
TGTGCCTGGAGTGGACAGGGGGTCGATTACAATGAGCAGTTCTTC
>TRBD2|TRBV28|TRBJ2-6|few
CASSPRLAGDLSGANVLTF
TGTGCCAGCAGTCCCCGACTAGCGGGGGACCTCTCTGGGGCCAACGTCCTGACTTTC
>TRBD1|TRBV28|TRBJ1-2|once
CASSLRGPYGYTF
TGTGCCAGCAGTTTAAGGGGGCCCTATGGCTACACCTTC
>.|TRBV24-1|TRBJ2-1|.
CATSDSFKPNEQFF
TGTGCCACCAGTGATTCATTTAAGCCCAATGAGCAGTTCTTC
>.|TRBV2|TRBJ2-5|few
CASNPPFQETQYF
TGTGCCAGCAACCCCCCGTTCCAAGAGACCCAGTACTTC
>.|TRBV27|TRBJ1-5|.
CASSLNGEPGRINQPQHF
TGTGCCAGCAGTTTAAACGGAGAGCCGGGACGCATTAATCAGCCCCAGCATTTT
>.|TRBV19|TRBJ2-1|.
CASRPTGTSYNEQFF
TGTGCCAGTAGACCGACCGGGACCTCCTACAATGAGCAGTTCTTC
>.|TRBV6-1|TRBJ2-7|.
CASSEYLGSYEQYF
TGTGCCAGCAGTGAATATCTCGGATCCTACGAGCAGTACTTC
>TRBD2|TRBV23-1|TRBJ2-2|.
CASSPGLAGITGELFF
TGCGCCAGCAGTCCCGGGCTAGCGGGGATCACCGGGGAGCTGTTTTTT
>.|TRBV15|TRBJ1-4|.
CATSRGTGTFNEKLFF
TGTGCCACCAGCAGGGGGACCGGGACATTTAATGAAAAACTGTTTTTT
>.|TRBV18|TRBJ2-1|.
CASSPGLYNEQFF
TGTGCCAGCTCACCGGGACTTTACAATGAGCAGTTCTTC
>TRBD1|TRBV12-3/TRBV12-4|TRBJ1-2|.
CASTATGGYGYTF
TGTGCCAGCACCGCGACAGGGGGCTATGGCTACACCTTC
>TRBD1|TRBV5-1|TRBJ2-2|.
CASSSSGTVVTGELFF
TGCGCCAGCAGCTCATCCGGGACAGTCGTGACCGGGGAGCTGTTTTTT
>.|TRBV9|TRBJ2-5|.
CASSVGGRPQETQYF
TGTGCCAGCAGCGTAGGGGGCAGACCTCAAGAGACCCAGTACTTC
>TRBD2|TRBV5-1|TRBJ2-3|.
CASSLVAGADTQYF
TGCGCCAGCAGCTTGGTTGCGGGGGCAGATACGCAGTATTTT
>.|TRBV4-1|TRBJ2-1|.
CASSLGGFSYNEQFF
TGCGCCAGCAGCTTGGGGGGCTTCTCCTACAATGAGCAGTTCTTC
>.|TRBV6-6|TRBJ1-2|.
CASSGLRDYGYTF
TGTGCCAGCAGCGGTCTCCGAGACTATGGCTACACCTTC
>TRBD1|TRBV5-1|TRBJ2-1|.
CASSLDRASSNEQFF
TGCGCCAGCAGCCTAGACAGGGCCTCCTCTAATGAGCAGTTCTTC
>TRBD1|TRBV2|TRBJ1-6|.
CASIGQGQSPLHF
TGTGCCAGCATTGGACAGGGGCAGTCACCCCTCCACTTT
>TRBD1|TRBV7-9|TRBJ1-4|.
CASSSPGQGEEKLFF
TGTGCCAGCAGTTCTCCGGGACAGGGGGAAGAAAAACTGTTTTTT
>.|TRBV12-3/TRBV12-4|TRBJ1-1|.
CASSRGGGTEAFF
TGTGCCAGCAGCCGAGGGGGGGGTACTGAAGCTTTCTTT
>.|TRBV6-5|TRBJ1-5|.
CASRDGVVGQPQHF
TGTGCCAGCAGGGATGGGGTGGTTGGTCAGCCCCAGCATTTT
>.|TRBV19|TRBJ2-1|.
CASSPFSGRHNEQFF
TGTGCCAGTAGCCCCTTCTCCGGGCGGCACAATGAGCAGTTCTTC
>.|TRBV2|TRBJ2-1|.
CASSELRLDYNEQFF
TGTGCCAGCAGTGAACTTCGACTAGACTACAATGAGCAGTTCTTC
>TRBD2|TRBV18|TRBJ2-7|.
CASSPTKTSGGRREQYF
TGTGCCAGCTCACCAACTAAGACTAGCGGGGGACGGCGGGAGCAGTACTTC